This entry is about one T cell receptor beta chain. What it binds is not known. The data are from a study of shared clonotypes between healthy human individuals. The germline CDR1 and CDR2 sequences are SEHNR and FQNEAQ (reference sequence). The CDR3 covers 13 residues. V lost 5 bases to trimming and J lost 1 base, with 8 bases between them. Assay used: immunoSEQ multiplex PCR; TCRdb lists only in-frame clones, some missing. This repertoire shows 550,000 to 600,000 clones, about 98% found once; its top ten account for 0.3%. It was CD45RO-negative cells, positively selected for CCR7, that made up naive CD8 cells, with terminally differentiated effector memory CD45RA+ cells excluded. Study results and limitations: A handful of donors showed sharing of around 5% of naive CD4 clonotypes. Only blood underwent sampling, and tissue repertoires likely differ. Enrolling few donors narrowed the genetic and exposure-history diversity that was represented.

The sequenced sample was naive CD8+ T cells sorted from blood. The sequence came from a man aged 25-40 years in good health. The J gene is TRBJ1-1, the V gene TRBV7-9; D might be TRBD1 (5 bases). The CDR3 protein is CASSTTENTEAFF. The CDR3 bases are TGTGCCAGCAGCACGACAGAGAACACTGAAGCTTTCTTT.